These 22 T cell receptor beta chains came from one sample sequenced in a study of T-cell memory formation after mild COVID-19. TCRdb re-analysed the 5' RACE reads in MiXCR, keeping a single row per CDR3 protein. The sample has about 140,000 distinct CDR3 sequences, 13% to 15% seen once; the top ten hold roughly 28%. The sample was PBMCs or a T cell subset sorted from them (not recorded which). These receptors originate from an adult woman who had mild COVID-19 (a few samples of this study predate the infection). Cell type and time point are not known.

This clonotype was seen at least ten times. The genes are TRBV12-3 or TRBV12-4 and TRBJ2-1; TRBD2 is a possible D gene (6 bases). CDR3 length: 12 residues. Trimming removed 11 bases from V and 6 bases from J, with 14 bases in between. CDR3 loop: CAAGRSGNEQFF. CDR3 bases: TGTGCCGCCGGGAGATCGGGCAATGAGCAGTTCTTC.

Ten or more counts support this clonotype. CDR3 sequence: CASKLAGRYEQYF. The CDR3 region has the DNA TGTGCCAGCAAACTAGCGGGAAGGTACGAGCAGTACTTC. J is TRBJ2-7 and V is TRBV12-3 or TRBV12-4; 10 nucleotides align to TRBD2. J lost 4 bases, V lost 7 bases, and 4 bases had no gene match. The length of the CDR3 is 13 residues.

This clonotype was detected only once. This chain connects TRBV29-1 to TRBJ2-1; D might be TRBD2 (6 bases). Trimming stripped 6 bases from V and 8 bases from J, with 17 bases between. Germline CDR1 is SQVTM and CDR2 is ANQGSEA. This CDR3 comprises 13 residues. This chain's CDR3 is CSVSYHGDYEQFF. The CDR3 DNA reads as TGCAGCGTCTCGTACCACGGGGACTATGAGCAGTTCTTC.

This rearrangement joins TRBV5-1 to TRBJ2-5, with 12 bases fitting TRBD1. The trim removed 4 bases at V and 5 bases at J, leaving 3 bases unmatched. Germline V CDR1 and CDR2: SGHRS, YFSETQ. This CDR3 contains 14 residues. The CDR3 DNA follows: TGCGCCAGCAGCCCGGGACAGGGGGCCGAGACCCAGTACTTC. It codes for CASSPGQGAETQYF.

Only a few counts were recorded for this clonotype. The chain carries TRBV11-2 and TRBJ2-5; unclear D gene. The V end lost 4 bases, the J end lost 0 bases, and 12 bases lay between the germline ends. CDR1 is SGHAT and CDR2 is FQNNGV in the germline V gene. The CDR3 runs 15 residues. The chain's CDR3 is CASSSTPMYQETQYF. Here the CDR3 DNA reads TGTGCCAGCAGCTCGACACCTATGTACCAAGAGACCCAGTACTTC.

This chain uses TRBV4-3 with TRBJ2-1; TRBD2 matches 8 bases. CDR1 LGHNA and CDR2 YSLEER come from the germline V gene. This CDR3 has 19 residues. V was pared by 1 base and J by 8 bases, with 19 bases of the junction left unmatched. In nucleotides, the CDR3 is TGCGCCAGCAGCCAAGTGGCTAGCGGGTCCTCCATCGGGGAAGATGAGCAGTTCTTC. Protein: CASSQVASGSSIGEDEQFF.

This clonotype came up a few times. The chain carries TRBV9 and TRBJ2-7, with a possible D match to TRBD2 (6 bases). Trimming took 1 base from V and 0 from J, leaving 14 bases between them. The CDR3 has 16 amino acids. The germline V gene has CDR1 SGDLS and CDR2 YYNGEE. The CDR3 protein is CASSVKSSGSSYEQYF. Here the CDR3 DNA reads TGTGCCAGCAGCGTAAAAAGTAGCGGAAGCTCCTACGAGCAGTACTTC.

This clonotype was detected a few times. The rearrangement links TRBV5-1 to TRBJ2-7; D is tentatively TRBD1 or TRBD2 (7 bases each). Germline values: CDR1 SGHRS, CDR2 YFSETQ. The CDR3 loop spans 14 amino acids. Trimming stripped 7 bases from V and 2 bases from J, with 16 bases between. CDR3 amino acids: CASRGAGGPYEQYF. The CDR3 DNA reads as TGCGCCAGCCGGGGGGCAGGGGGTCCCTACGAGCAGTACTTC.

This clonotype was observed a few times. The J gene is TRBJ2-3, the V gene TRBV7-9; possibly TRBD2 for D (6 bases). Deletions cut 6 bases from V and 6 bases from J, with 19 bases between. This CDR3 comprises 15 residues. Germline V gives CDR1 SEHNR, CDR2 FQNEAQ (reference sequence). This chain's CDR3 is CASSHGGGGSDTQYF. Here the CDR3 DNA reads TGTGCCAGCAGTCACGGTGGAGGAGGGTCCGATACGCAGTATTTT. Filled out from reference TRBV7-9 and TRBJ2-3, the complete variable domain reads DTGVSQNPRHKITKRGQNVTFRCDPISEHNRLYWYRQTLGQGPEFLTYFQNEAQLEKSRLLSDRFSAERPKGSFSTLEIQRTEQGDSAMYLCASSHGGGGSDTQYFGPGTRLTVL.

The rearrangement links TRBV10-1 to TRBJ1-1; possibly TRBD1 for D (5 bases). CDR3 length: 14 amino acids. Germline V gene lookup returns CDR1 WNHNN and CDR2 SYGVQD (reference sequence). V dropped 0 bases and J dropped 1 base, with 6 bases sitting between them. CDR3 region: CASSESRGNTEAFF. The CDR3 coding sequence is TGCGCCAGCAGTGAGTCGAGGGGGAACACTGAAGCTTTCTTT.

This clonotype was observed a handful of times. V is TRBV12-3 or TRBV12-4 and J is TRBJ1-2; TRBD1 matches 7 bases. V lost 1 base, J lost 1 base, and 3 bases stayed unmatched. The CDR3 is 15 amino acids. In DNA, the CDR3 is TGTGCCAGCAGTTTAGGACAGGGATATAACTATGGCTACACCTTC. Protein sequence: CASSLGQGYNYGYTF.

This clonotype was seen more than once but under ten times. The chain couples TRBV27 to TRBJ1-5, with D perhaps TRBD1 (5 bases). Trimming removed 0 bases from V and 3 bases from J, with 9 bases in between. Germline V CDR1 and CDR2: MNHEY, SMNVEV (reference sequence). The CDR3 sequence is 15 residues long. The CDR3 is CASSLSGEYNQPQHF. CDR3 in DNA: TGTGCCAGCAGTTTATCAGGGGAGTACAATCAGCCCCAGCATTTT.

This chain connects TRBV30 to TRBJ1-5; the D is unclear. Germline lookup yields CDR1 GTSNPN and CDR2 SVGIG (reference sequence). V shed 2 bases and J shed 3 bases, with 8 bases lying between them. This CDR3 has 13 residues. The CDR3 DNA reads TGTGCCTGGAGTACCCAGAACAATCAGCCCCAGCATTTT. Translation: CAWSTQNNQPQHF.

This clonotype was counted a few times. The V and J genes are TRBV4-1 and TRBJ2-7, with 10 bases identical to TRBD1. The CDR3 loop spans 15 amino acids. CDR1 MGHRA and CDR2 YSYEKL come from the germline V gene. The trim removed 6 bases at V and 2 bases at J, leaving 7 bases unmatched. Written as DNA, the CDR3 is TGCGCCAGCAGTCCTGGGACAGGGGAGCCCTACGAGCAGTACTTC. Translation: CASSPGTGEPYEQYF.

There are a few counts of this clonotype. This sequence joins TRBV5-1 and TRBJ1-1, with D maybe TRBD1 (5 bases). Trimming stripped 4 bases from V and 4 bases from J, with 23 bases between. The V gene's germline CDR1 is SGHRS and CDR2 YFSETQ. The CDR3 loop spans 17 amino acids. The CDR3 nucleotides read TGCGCCAGCAGCCCCCCGGGGCAGATTCTTGGTGGCACTGAAGCTTTCTTT. Translation: CASSPPGQILGGTEAFF.

This clonotype was counted between two and nine times. The chain employs TRBV6-1 and TRBJ2-7; D may be TRBD2 (6 bases). V was trimmed by 10 bases and J by 0 bases, leaving 10 bases between them. Germline V lookup: CDR1 MNHNS, CDR2 SASEGT. There are 12 residues in the CDR3. CDR3 bases: TGTGCCATCGGCGGGGCCTCCTACGAGCAGTACTTC. This translates into CAIGGASYEQYF.

This clonotype was counted many times. The rearrangement joins TRBV3-1 to TRBJ2-7; TRBD2 might be the D (6 bases). The germline V gene encodes CDR1 LGHDT and CDR2 YNNKEL (reference sequence). The CDR3 has 16 residues. The V gene lost 0 bases and the J gene lost 0 bases, with 12 bases spanning the gap. The CDR3 bases are TGTGCCAGCAGCCAAGAGACGGACGGGAGCTCCTACGAGCAGTACTTC. Its translation: CASSQETDGSSYEQYF.

This clonotype showed up just a few times. The chain recombines TRBV9 with TRBJ2-1; 7 bases fit TRBD2. Germline V CDR1 and CDR2: SGDLS, YYNGEE. The CDR3 has 15 residues. V lost 0 bases to trimming and J lost 5 bases; unmatched junction nucleotides: 5. The CDR3: CASSVGAGVNNEQFF. For the CDR3, the DNA is TGTGCCAGCAGCGTAGGGGCGGGAGTGAACAATGAGCAGTTCTTC.

Only a few counts were recorded for this clonotype. The chain uses TRBV3-1 and TRBJ2-1; D is possibly TRBD2 (5 bases). The germline V and J ends were trimmed by 1 base and 9 bases, with 10 bases remaining between them. CDR3 length: 13 amino acids. CDR1 is LGHDT and CDR2 is YNNKEL in the germline V gene (reference sequence). The CDR3 DNA sequence: TGTGCCAGCAGCCAAGGCCTAGCAGGTGAGCAGTTCTTC. This codes for CASSQGLAGEQFF.

This chain uses TRBV6-5 with TRBJ2-7, with 9 bases fitting TRBD1. The germline V gene has CDR1 MNHEY and CDR2 SVGAGI. CDR3 length equals 17 residues. Trimming cost V 3 bases and J 3 bases; bases outside gene matches: 12. CDR3 in DNA: TGTGCCAGCAGTTATAGTCAGCGGACAGGGGTTATCTACGAGCAGTACTTC. The encoded protein is CASSYSQRTGVIYEQYF.

This rearrangement joins TRBV11-2 to TRBJ2-7; D not resolved. CDR3 length: 13 amino acids. Germline assignment: CDR1 SGHAT and CDR2 FQNNGV. V was shortened by 5 bases and J by 1 base, with 9 bases between the two germline ends. CDR3 sequence (DNA): TGTGCCAGCAGCCTAAGTCCATCCTACGAGCAGTACTTC. Translated, it gives CASSLSPSYEQYF.

The chain carries TRBV5-4 and TRBJ1-1; 10 nucleotides align to TRBD1. Germline trimming cut 4 bases from V and 2 bases from J; bases unmatched to any gene: 11. Looked up from germline, CDR1 is SGHNT and CDR2 is YYREEE (reference sequence). The CDR3 length is 17 residues. The CDR3, as DNA: TGTGCCAGCAGCCATTTACACTCGACAGGGGGCAACACTGAAGCTTTCTTT. It yields the protein CASSHLHSTGGNTEAFF.